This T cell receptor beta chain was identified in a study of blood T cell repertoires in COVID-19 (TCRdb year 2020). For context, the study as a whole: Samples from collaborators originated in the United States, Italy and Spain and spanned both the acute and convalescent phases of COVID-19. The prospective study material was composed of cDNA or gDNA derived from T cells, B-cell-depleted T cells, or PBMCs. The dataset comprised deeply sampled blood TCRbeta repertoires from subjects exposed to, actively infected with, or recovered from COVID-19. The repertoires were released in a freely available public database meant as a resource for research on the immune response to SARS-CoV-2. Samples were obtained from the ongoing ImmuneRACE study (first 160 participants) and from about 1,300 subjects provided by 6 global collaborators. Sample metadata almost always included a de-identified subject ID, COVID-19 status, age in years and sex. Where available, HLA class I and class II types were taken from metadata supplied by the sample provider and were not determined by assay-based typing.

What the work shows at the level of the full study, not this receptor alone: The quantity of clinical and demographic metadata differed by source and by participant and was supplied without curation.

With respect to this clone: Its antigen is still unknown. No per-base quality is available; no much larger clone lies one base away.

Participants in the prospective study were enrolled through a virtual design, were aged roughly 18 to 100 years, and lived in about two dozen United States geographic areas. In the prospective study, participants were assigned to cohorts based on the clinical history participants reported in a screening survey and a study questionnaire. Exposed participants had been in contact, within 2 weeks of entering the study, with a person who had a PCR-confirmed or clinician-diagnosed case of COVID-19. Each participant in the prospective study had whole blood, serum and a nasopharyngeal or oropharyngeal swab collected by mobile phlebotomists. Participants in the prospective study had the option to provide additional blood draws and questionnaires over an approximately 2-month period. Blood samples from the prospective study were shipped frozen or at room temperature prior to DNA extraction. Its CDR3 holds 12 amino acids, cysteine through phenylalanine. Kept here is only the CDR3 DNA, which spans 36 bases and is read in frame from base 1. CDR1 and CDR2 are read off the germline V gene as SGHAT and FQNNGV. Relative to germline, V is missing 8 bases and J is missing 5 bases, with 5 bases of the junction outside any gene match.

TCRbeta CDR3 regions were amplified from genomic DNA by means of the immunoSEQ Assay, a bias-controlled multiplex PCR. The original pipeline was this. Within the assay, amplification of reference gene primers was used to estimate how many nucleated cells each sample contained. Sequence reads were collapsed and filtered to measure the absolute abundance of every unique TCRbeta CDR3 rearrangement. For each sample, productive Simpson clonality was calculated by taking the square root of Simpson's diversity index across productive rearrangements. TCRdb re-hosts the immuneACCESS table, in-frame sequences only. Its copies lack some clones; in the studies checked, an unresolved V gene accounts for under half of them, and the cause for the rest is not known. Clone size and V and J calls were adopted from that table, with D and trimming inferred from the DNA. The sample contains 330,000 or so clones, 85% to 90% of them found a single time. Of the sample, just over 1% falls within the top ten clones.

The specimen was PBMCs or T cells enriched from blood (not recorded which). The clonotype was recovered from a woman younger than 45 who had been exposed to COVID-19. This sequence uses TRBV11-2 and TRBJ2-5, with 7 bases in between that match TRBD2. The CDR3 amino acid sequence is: CASGAGRETQYF. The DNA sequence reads TGTGCCAGCGGAGCGGGAAGGGAGACCCAGTACTTC.